This TCR beta chain was identified during a study of blood T cell repertoires in COVID-19. For the study at large: Specimens from acute and convalescent COVID-19 originated in the United States, Italy and Spain. PBMCs, B-cell-depleted T cells, or T cells provided the cDNA or gDNA that made up the material.

As originally analysed: Nucleated cell counts were estimated from reference gene primer amplification. Sequenced by immunoSEQ multiplex PCR; TCRdb stores in-frame clones only, minus some. Clonal size and the V and J genes are those of that table, whereas D and trimming came from the DNA. This table has 130,000 or so clones, over 60% appearing once. V shed 6 bases and J shed 4 bases, with 19 bases lying between them. This CDR3 is 16 amino acids long. Germline V lookup: CDR1 SGHAT, CDR2 FQNNGV. The chain joins TRBV11-2 to TRBJ1-3; D perhaps matches TRBD1 (6 bases). This clonotype was obtained from a man aged 45-65 years with acute or convalescent COVID-19. What was sequenced was peripheral blood. CDR3 coding DNA: TGTGCCAGCAGTCCCCCGAGCCAGGGGAGAGGAAACACCATATATTTT. It specifies CASSPPSQGRGNTIYF.